What follows is one TCR beta chain and its context. This sample stems from a study of blood T cell repertoires in COVID-19. Study context: From the United States, Italy and Spain came samples of acute and convalescent COVID-19. T cells, B-cell-depleted T cells, or PBMCs supplied cDNA or gDNA.

Under the authors' procedure: Amplification of reference gene primers was used by the study to estimate nucleated cell counts. Produced via immunoSEQ multiplex PCR; TCRdb's table is partial and in-frame only. That table gives V, J and clone size, and the DNA gave D and trimming. The sample holds some 150,000 clones, around 81% seen once. The germline V and J ends were trimmed by 0 bases and 1 base, with 18 bases remaining between them. CDR3 size: 18 residues. The germline CDR1 and CDR2 sequences are SGHAT and FQNNGV. The source of this sequence is a human donor in a cohort sampled during active COVID-19. The sequenced material came from peripheral blood. V usage is TRBV11-2 and J usage is TRBJ2-5, with a possible D match to TRBD1 (6 bases). The CDR3: CASSLDSDRFQTQETQYF. CDR3 nucleotide sequence: TGTGCCAGCAGCTTAGATAGCGACAGGTTCCAAACCCAAGAGACCCAGTACTTC.